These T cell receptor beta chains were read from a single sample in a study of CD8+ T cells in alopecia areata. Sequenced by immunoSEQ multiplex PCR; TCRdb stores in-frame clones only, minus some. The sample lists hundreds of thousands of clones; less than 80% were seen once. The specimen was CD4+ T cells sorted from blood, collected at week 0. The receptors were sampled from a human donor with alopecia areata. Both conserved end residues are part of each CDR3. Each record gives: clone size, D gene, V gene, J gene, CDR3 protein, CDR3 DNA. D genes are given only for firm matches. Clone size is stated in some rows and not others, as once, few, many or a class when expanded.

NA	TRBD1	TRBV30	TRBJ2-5	CAWSQKGGAETQYF	TGTGCCTGGAGCCAAAAAGGGGGCGCGGAGACCCAGTACTTC
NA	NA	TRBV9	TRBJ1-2	CASSPDNYGYTF	TGTGCCAGCAGCCCCGACAACTATGGCTACACCTTC
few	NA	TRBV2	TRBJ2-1	CATTGPASNEQFF	TGTGCCACCACCGGGCCGGCCAGCAATGAGCAGTTCTTC
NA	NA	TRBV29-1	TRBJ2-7	CSVETGNYEQYF	TGCAGCGTTGAAACAGGAAACTACGAGCAGTACTTC
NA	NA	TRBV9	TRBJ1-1	CASSVGRYTEAFF	TGTGCCAGCAGCGTAGGGCGCTACACTGAAGCTTTCTTT
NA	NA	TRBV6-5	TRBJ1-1	CASSYETNTEAFF	TGTGCCAGCAGTTACGAGACAAACACTGAAGCTTTCTTT
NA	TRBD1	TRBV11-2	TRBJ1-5	CASSQGGQPQHF	TGTGCCAGCAGCCAGGGGGGACAGCCCCAGCATTTT
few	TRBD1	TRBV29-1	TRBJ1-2	CSVGTASFNTF	TGCAGCGTAGGGACAGCCTCTTTCAACACCTTC
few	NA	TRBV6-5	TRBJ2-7	CASSLLGYEQYF	TGTGCCAGCAGCCTCCTTGGCTACGAGCAGTACTTC
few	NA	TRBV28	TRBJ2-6	CATRTPGANVLTF	TGTGCCACTCGGACGCCTGGGGCCAACGTCCTGACTTTC
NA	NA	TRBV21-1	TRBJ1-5	CASSDDRGNQPQHF	TGTGCCAGCAGCGACGACAGGGGCAATCAGCCCCAGCATTTT
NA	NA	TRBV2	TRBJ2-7	CASKPGPRYEQYF	TGTGCCAGCAAACCGGGACCCCGCTACGAGCAGTACTTC
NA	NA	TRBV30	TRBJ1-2	CAWQSYGYTF	TGTGCCTGGCAATCCTATGGCTACACCTTC
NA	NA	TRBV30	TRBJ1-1	CAWSVWGPFKNTEAFF	TGTGCCTGGAGTGTATGGGGACCATTTAAGAACACTGAAGCTTTCTTT
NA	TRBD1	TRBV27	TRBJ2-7	CATAARGFNEQYF	TGTGCCACGGCGGCCAGGGGGTTCAACGAGCAGTACTTC
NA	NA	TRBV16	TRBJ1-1	CASSQSRGTEAFF	TGTGCCAGCAGCCAATCTCGGGGGACTGAAGCTTTCTTT
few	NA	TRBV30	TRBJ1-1	CAWRRELGTEAFF	TGTGCCTGGAGGAGGGAGTTGGGCACTGAAGCTTTCTTT
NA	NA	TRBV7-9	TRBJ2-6	CASSVGDPGTNVLTF	TGTGCCAGCAGCGTAGGGGACCCAGGTACCAACGTCCTGACTTTC
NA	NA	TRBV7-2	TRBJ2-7	CASSLAASYEQYF	TGTGCCAGCAGCTTAGCGGCATCCTACGAGCAGTACTTC
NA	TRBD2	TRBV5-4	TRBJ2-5	CASSLTSGGQETQYF	TGTGCCAGCAGCTTGACTAGCGGGGGGCAAGAGACCCAGTACTTC
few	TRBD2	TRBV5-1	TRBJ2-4	CASSLEGTTLAKNIQYF	TGCGCCAGCAGCTTGGAAGGGACTACCCTAGCCAAAAACATTCAGTACTTC
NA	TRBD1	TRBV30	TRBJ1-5	CAWTGQGNQPQHF	TGTGCCTGGACAGGACAGGGCAATCAGCCCCAGCATTTT
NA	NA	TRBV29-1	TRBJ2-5	CSVERARGETQYF	TGCAGCGTTGAGAGGGCCCGTGGGGAGACCCAGTACTTC
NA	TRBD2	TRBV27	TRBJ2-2	CASSLSRAGSTGELFF	TGTGCCAGCAGTTTATCAAGAGCGGGGAGCACCGGGGAGCTGTTTTTT
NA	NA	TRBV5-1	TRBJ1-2	CASSSGQIYGYTF	TGCGCCAGCAGCTCCGGACAGATCTATGGCTACACCTTC
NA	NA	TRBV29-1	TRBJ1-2	CSAQEANNYGYTF	TGCAGCGCCCAGGAGGCAAACAACTATGGCTACACCTTC
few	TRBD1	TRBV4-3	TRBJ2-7	CASSQVGQGGHEQYF	TGCGCCAGCAGCCAGGTCGGACAGGGCGGCCACGAGCAGTACTTC
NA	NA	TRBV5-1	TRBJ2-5	CASSEQVWDDQETQYF	TGCGCCAGCAGCGAACAGGTATGGGACGACCAAGAGACCCAGTACTTC
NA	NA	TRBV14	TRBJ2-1	CASRPSINNEQFF	TGTGCCAGCAGACCGTCTATTAACAATGAGCAGTTCTTC
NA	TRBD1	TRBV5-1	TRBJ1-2	CASSSLTGNGYTF	TGCGCCAGCAGCTCTCTGACAGGGAATGGCTACACCTTC
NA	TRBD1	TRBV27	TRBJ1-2	CASSVYRGEDGYTF	TGTGCCAGCAGTGTATACAGGGGCGAGGATGGCTACACCTTC
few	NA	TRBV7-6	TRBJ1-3	CASSSQAPSGNTIYF	TGTGCCAGCAGCTCTCAGGCTCCCTCTGGAAACACCATATATTTT